This T cell receptor (beta chain) was identified during a study of blood T cells in healthy people across ages. PCR was performed a second time for 7 to 11 cycles using a sample-barcoded 5' primer and a J-beta primer mix. The authors tagged each cDNA molecule using a template-switch adaptor with 12 random nucleotides. CDR3-containing paired-end reads numbering at least 2.5 million came from each sample. Each CDR3 protein gets one entry after TCRdb re-called the 5' RACE reads with MiXCR. The repertoire holds about 1.8 million distinct CDR3 sequences, with roughly 50% as singletons. Unmatched junction bases numbered 11, after V lost 4 bases and J lost 0 bases. The CDR3 runs to 18 residues. The germline CDR1 and CDR2 sequences are SGHTA and FQGNSA.

The J gene is TRBJ2-7, the V gene TRBV7-2, with 11 bases that match TRBD2. The receptor's source is a woman in her 40s in good health. The sample was blood. CDR3 bases: TGTGCCAGCAGCTCACCCACTAGCGGGGGCCATAGCTCCTACGAGCAGTACTTC. Translated, it gives CASSSPTSGGHSSYEQYF.